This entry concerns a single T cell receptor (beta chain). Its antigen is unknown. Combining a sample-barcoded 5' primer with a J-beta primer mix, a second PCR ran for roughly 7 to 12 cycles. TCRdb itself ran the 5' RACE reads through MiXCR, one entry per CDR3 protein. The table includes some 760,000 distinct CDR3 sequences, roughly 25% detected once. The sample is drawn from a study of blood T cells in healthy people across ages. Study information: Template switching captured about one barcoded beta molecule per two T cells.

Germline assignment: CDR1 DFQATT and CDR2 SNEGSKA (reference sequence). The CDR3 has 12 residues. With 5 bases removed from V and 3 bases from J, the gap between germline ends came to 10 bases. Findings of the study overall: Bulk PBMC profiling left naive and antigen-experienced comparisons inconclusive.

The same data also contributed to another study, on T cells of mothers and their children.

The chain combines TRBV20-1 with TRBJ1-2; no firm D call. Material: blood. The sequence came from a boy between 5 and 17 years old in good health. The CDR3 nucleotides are TGCAGTGCTCCGGACGGGGACTATGGCTACACCTTC. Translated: CSAPDGDYGYTF.